A selection of T cell receptor beta chains follows, all from one sample in a study of blood T cell repertoires in COVID-19. Some clones are missing from TCRdb's copy, which holds only in-frame ones; the method was immunoSEQ multiplex PCR. The data hold 200,000 to 250,000 clones, with about 89% observed a single time. What was sequenced was peripheral blood. The receptor source for this set is a man aged 60 to 75 who had recovered from COVID-19. The CDR3 runs from the conserved cysteine through the conserved F or W. Each record gives: D gene, J gene, V gene, CDR3 length, clone size, CDR3 protein, CDR3 DNA. A D gene is named only where the DNA matches it firmly. Clone size is stated in some rows and not others, as once, few, many or a class when expanded.

>TRBD1|TRBJ1-4|TRBV28|15|once
CASSVMGQTNEKLFF
TGTGCCAGCAGTGTAATGGGACAGACAAATGAAAAACTGTTTTTT
>-|TRBJ2-7|TRBV7-2|17|once
CASSPVSVVAGGYEQYF
TGTGCCAGCAGCCCCGTATCTGTGGTGGCAGGTGGATACGAGCAGTACTTC
>-|TRBJ2-5|TRBV19|12|-
CASGVGGSAQYF
TGTGCCAGTGGCGTCGGCGGCTCGGCCCAGTACTTC
>TRBD1|TRBJ2-2|TRBV7-9|16|-
CASSSPGQGAPGELFF
TGTGCCAGCAGCTCCCCGGGACAGGGGGCCCCCGGGGAGCTGTTTTTT
>TRBD2|TRBJ2-1|TRBV2|16|-
CASSGTVAGGYNEQFF
TGTGCCAGCAGTGGAACCGTAGCGGGGGGCTACAATGAGCAGTTCTTC
>-|TRBJ1-3|TRBV7-3|14|-
CASSLGASGNTIYF
TGTGCCAGCAGCCTGGGGGCTTCTGGAAACACCATATATTTT
>TRBD2|TRBJ2-3|TRBV5-1|17|-
CASTGTSGRGGTDTQYF
TGCGCCAGCACTGGGACTAGCGGGAGGGGTGGCACAGATACGCAGTATTTT
>TRBD1|TRBJ2-2|TRBV11-2|14|-
CASSSNRGNGELFF
TGTGCCAGCAGCTCGAACAGGGGGAACGGGGAGCTGTTTTTT
>TRBD1|TRBJ1-1|TRBV6-5|16|-
CASSYGDRDTNTEAFF
TGTGCCAGCAGTTACGGGGACAGGGACACGAACACTGAAGCTTTCTTT
>TRBD1|TRBJ2-3|TRBV5-1|16|once
CASSSAGQGLSDTQYF
TGCGCCAGCAGTTCCGCGGGACAGGGGTTATCAGATACGCAGTATTTT